This T cell receptor beta chain was profiled in a study of CD8 T cells in ankylosing spondylitis. General observations from the study: Peripheral blood held disease-linked clones only at relatively low frequency, and these were CD8+. In synovial fluid and blood from reactive arthritis, some motif variants were previously reported. From matched ankylosing spondylitis synovial fluid, disease-linked clones were reportedly recovered at significantly enriched levels. A motif of eight highly homologous TCR beta variants was seen as apparently characteristic of ankylosing spondylitis blood.

In TCRdb, the 5' RACE reads were re-called with MiXCR into one record per CDR3 protein. This table has about 460,000 distinct CDR3 sequences, under 5.5% appearing once. The table lists this clonotype with many counts. What it binds is unknown. CDR3 length: 16 residues. The germline gives CDR1 SGHRS, CDR2 YFSETQ. The junction had 7 bases not matched to a gene; V was cut back by 0 bases and J by 5 bases. The chain has TRBV5-1 and TRBJ2-3, with 9 bases lining up with TRBD2. The sample taken for sequencing was blood, either unsorted or a sorted T cell fraction (not recorded which). The sequence came from a male donor with ankylosing spondylitis. The CDR3 DNA is TGCGCCAGCAGCTTGGAGGGACTAGCATTTTTAGATACGCAGTATTTT. This codes for CASSLEGLAFLDTQYF. Together with reference TRBV5-1 and TRBJ2-3, the CDR3 gives the full variable domain: KAGVTQTPRYLIKTRGQQVTLSCSPISGHRSVSWYQQTPGQGLQFLFEYFSETQRNKGNFPGRFSGRQFSNSRSEMNVSTLELGDSALYLCASSLEGLAFLDTQYFGPGTRLTVL.